This TCR beta chain was identified in a study of control samples from healthy donors and cancer patients. CDR1 SGHTA and CDR2 FQGNSA come from the germline V gene. V dropped 1 base and J dropped 3 bases, with 7 bases sitting between them. CDR3 length: 14 residues. Produced via immunoSEQ multiplex PCR; TCRdb's table is partial and in-frame only. This repertoire shows some 120,000 clones, around 87% found once; its top ten account for around 3%. The chain recombines TRBV7-2 with TRBJ1-5; D is ambiguous. This receptor was taken from a man aged 55 to 70 in good health. What was sequenced was blood. The CDR3 reads CASSLVGDNQPQHF. The DNA of the CDR3 is TGTGCCAGCAGCTTAGTAGGAGACAATCAGCCCCAGCATTTT.